This T cell receptor beta chain originates from a study of blood T cell repertoires in COVID-19. The overall study: Acute and convalescent COVID-19 specimens originated in the United States, Italy and Spain.

Concerning this clone: This sample also contains other DNA sequences that code for the same CDR3.

Authors' methods: It was from reference gene primer amplification that nucleated cell counts were estimated. Sequencing used immunoSEQ multiplex PCR; TCRdb keeps in-frame clones, though not all of them. That table supplies the V and J calls and clone size; D and trimming were determined from the DNA. The sample holds 150,000 or so clones, 75% to 85% seen once. Enrolment of Seattle patients took place during active infection, and they were followed longitudinally. Source material: peripheral blood. This receptor was identified in a woman aged 55-75 years with COVID-19, enrolled during active disease.

The CDR3 DNA follows: TGCGCCAGCAGCCCGGGACAAAATCAGCCCCAGCATTTT. This codes for CASSPGQNQPQHF. The chain combines TRBV5-1 with TRBJ1-5; D possibly corresponds to TRBD1 (6 bases). The CDR3 covers 13 residues. Germline loops: CDR1 SGHRS, CDR2 YFSETQ. V lost 4 bases and J 4 bases, leaving 9 bases between the germline ends. Using reference TRBV5-1 and TRBJ1-5 for the parts outside the CDR3, the full variable domain is KAGVTQTPRYLIKTRGQQVTLSCSPISGHRSVSWYQQTPGQGLQFLFEYFSETQRNKGNFPGRFSGRQFSNSRSEMNVSTLELGDSALYLCASSPGQNQPQHFGDGTRLSIL.